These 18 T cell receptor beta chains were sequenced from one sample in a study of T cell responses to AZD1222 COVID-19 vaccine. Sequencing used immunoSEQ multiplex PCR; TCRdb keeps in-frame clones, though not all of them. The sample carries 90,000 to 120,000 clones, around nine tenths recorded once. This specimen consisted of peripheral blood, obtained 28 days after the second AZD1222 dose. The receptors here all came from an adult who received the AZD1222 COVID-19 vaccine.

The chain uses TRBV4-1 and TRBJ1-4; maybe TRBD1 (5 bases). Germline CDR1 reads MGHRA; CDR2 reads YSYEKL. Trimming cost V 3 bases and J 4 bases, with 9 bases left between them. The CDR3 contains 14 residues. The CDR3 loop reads CASSQTDDNEKLFF. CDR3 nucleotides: TGCGCCAGCAGCCAGACAGATGATAATGAAAAACTGTTTTTT.

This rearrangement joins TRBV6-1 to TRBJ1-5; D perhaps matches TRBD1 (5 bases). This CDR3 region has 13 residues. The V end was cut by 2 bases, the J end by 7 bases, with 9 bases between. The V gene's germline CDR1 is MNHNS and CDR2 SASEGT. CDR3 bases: TGTGCCAGCAGTGAAAAGGGGCGCCAGCCCCAGCATTTT. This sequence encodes CASSEKGRQPQHF.

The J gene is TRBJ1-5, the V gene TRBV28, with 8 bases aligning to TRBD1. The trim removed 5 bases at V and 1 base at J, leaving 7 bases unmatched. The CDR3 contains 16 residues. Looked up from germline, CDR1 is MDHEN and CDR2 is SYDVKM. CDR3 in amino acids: CASSPGDRGSNQPQHF. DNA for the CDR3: TGTGCCAGCAGTCCCGGCGACAGGGGAAGCAATCAGCCCCAGCATTTT. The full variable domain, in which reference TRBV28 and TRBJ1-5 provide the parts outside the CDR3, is DVKVTQSSRYLVKRTGEKVFLECVQDMDHENMFWYRQDPGLGLRLIYFSYDVKMKEKGDIPEGYSVSREKKERFSLILESASTNQTSMYLCASSPGDRGSNQPQHFGDGTRLSIL.

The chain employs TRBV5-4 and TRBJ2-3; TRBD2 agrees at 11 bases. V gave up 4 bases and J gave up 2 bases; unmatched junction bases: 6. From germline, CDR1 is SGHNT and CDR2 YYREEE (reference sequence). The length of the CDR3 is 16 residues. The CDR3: CASSLGLAGSTDTQYF. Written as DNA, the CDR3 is TGTGCCAGCAGCCTTGGACTAGCGGGTTCCACAGATACGCAGTATTTT.

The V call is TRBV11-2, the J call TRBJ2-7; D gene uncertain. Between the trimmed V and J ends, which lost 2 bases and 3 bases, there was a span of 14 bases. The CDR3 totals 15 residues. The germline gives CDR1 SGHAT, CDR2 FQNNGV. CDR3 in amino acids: CASSLRPGKFYEQYF. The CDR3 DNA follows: TGTGCCAGCAGCTTAAGGCCAGGCAAATTCTACGAGCAGTACTTC.

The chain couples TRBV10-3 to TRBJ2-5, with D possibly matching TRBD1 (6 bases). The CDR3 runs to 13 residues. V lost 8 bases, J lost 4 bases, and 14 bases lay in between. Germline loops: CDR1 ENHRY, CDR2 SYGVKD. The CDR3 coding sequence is TGTGCCATCGGTCTGGGGACATCAGAGACCCAGTACTTC. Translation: CAIGLGTSETQYF.

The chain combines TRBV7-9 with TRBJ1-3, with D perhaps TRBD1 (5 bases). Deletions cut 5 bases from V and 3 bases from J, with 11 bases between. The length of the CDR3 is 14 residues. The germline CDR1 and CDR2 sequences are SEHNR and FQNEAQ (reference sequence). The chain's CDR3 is CASSRGAGGNTIYF. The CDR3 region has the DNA TGTGCCAGCAGCAGGGGCGCGGGTGGAAACACCATATATTTT. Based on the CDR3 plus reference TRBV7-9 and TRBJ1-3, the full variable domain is DTGVSQNPRHKITKRGQNVTFRCDPISEHNRLYWYRQTLGQGPEFLTYFQNEAQLEKSRLLSDRFSAERPKGSFSTLEIQRTEQGDSAMYLCASSRGAGGNTIYFGEGSWLTVV.

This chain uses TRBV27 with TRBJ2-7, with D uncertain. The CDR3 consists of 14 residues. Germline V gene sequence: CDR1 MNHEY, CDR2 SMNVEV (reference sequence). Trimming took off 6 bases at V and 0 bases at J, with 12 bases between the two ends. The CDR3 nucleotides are TGTGCCAGCAGCCCAACACCAAGCTCCTACGAGCAGTACTTC. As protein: CASSPTPSSYEQYF.

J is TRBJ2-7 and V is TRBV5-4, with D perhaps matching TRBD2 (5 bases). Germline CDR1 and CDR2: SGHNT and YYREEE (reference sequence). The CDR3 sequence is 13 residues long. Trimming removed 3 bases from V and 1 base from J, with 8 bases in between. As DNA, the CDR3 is TGTGCCAGCAGCTCGGACTGGTCCTACGAGCAGTACTTC. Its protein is CASSSDWSYEQYF.

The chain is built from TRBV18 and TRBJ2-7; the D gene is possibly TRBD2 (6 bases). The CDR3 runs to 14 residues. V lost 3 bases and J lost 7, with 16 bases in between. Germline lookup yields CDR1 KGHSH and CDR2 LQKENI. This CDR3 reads CASSPLAGPWEQYF. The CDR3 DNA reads TGTGCCAGCTCACCCCTGGCGGGGCCCTGGGAGCAGTACTTC.

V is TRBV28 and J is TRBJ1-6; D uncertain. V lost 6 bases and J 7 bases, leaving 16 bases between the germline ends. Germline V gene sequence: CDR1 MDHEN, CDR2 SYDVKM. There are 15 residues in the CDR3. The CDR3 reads CASRAYGRENSPLHF. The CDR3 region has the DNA TGTGCCAGCAGAGCCTACGGACGGGAAAATTCACCCCTCCACTTT.

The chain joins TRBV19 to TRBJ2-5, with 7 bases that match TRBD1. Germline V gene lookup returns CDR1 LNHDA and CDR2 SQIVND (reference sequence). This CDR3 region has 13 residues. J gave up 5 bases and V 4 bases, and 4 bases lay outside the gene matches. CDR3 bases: TGTGCCAGTAGTAGACAGGGAAGGGAGACCCAGTACTTC. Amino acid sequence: CASSRQGRETQYF.

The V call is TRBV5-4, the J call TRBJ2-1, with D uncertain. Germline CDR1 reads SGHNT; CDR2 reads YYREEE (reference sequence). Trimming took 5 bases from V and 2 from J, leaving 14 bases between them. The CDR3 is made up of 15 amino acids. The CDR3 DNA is TGTGCCAGCAGTCGTAGAAATCCGGCCTACAATGAGCAGTTCTTC. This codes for CASSRRNPAYNEQFF.

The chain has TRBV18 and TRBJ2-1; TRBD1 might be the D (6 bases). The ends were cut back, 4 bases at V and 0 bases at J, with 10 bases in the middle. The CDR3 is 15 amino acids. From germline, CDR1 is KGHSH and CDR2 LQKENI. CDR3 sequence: CASSRTVTSYNEQFF. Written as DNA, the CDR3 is TGTGCCAGCTCACGGACAGTTACCTCCTACAATGAGCAGTTCTTC.

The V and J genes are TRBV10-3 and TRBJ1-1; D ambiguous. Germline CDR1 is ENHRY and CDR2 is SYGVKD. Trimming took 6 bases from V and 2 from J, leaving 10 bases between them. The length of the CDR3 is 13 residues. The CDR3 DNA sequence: TGTGCCATCAGACCGAACCCCAACACTGAAGCTTTCTTT. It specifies CAIRPNPNTEAFF.

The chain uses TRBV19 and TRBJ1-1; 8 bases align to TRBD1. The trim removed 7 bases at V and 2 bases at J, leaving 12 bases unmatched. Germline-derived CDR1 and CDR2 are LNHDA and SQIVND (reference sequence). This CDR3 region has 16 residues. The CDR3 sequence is CASTPGQGRANTEAFF. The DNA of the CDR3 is TGTGCCAGTACCCCTGGACAGGGAAGGGCCAACACTGAAGCTTTCTTT.

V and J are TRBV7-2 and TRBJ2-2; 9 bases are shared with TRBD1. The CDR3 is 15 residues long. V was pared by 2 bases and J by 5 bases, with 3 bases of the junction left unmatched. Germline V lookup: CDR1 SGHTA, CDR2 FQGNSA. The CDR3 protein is CASSLNRGQTGELFF. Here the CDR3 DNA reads TGTGCCAGCAGCTTAAACAGGGGGCAAACCGGGGAGCTGTTTTTT.

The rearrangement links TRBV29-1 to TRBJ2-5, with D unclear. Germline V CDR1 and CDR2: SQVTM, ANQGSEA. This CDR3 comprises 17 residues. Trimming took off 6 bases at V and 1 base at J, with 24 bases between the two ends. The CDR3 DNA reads TGCAGCGTCCGTAAGGACGGCAGTCTTCTGCTCCAAGAGACCCAGTACTTC. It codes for CSVRKDGSLLLQETQYF. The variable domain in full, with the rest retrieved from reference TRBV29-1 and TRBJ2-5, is SAVISQKPSRDICQRGTSLTIQCQVDSQVTMMFWYRQQPGQSLTLIATANQGSEATYESGFVIDKFPISRPNLTFSTLTVSNMSPEDSSIYLCSVRKDGSLLLQETQYFGPGTRLLVL.